Detailed here is one T cell receptor beta chain. Looked up from germline, CDR1 is SGHVS and CDR2 is FQNEAQ. This CDR3 is 17 amino acids long. Unmatched junction bases numbered 6, after V lost 1 base and J lost 0 bases. Profiling relied on immunoSEQ multiplex PCR, and the TCRdb table lists in-frame clones only, not all of them. The table includes tens of thousands of clones, 85% to 95% detected once. The sample belongs to a study of technical replicates of blood from a few donors. The chain recombines TRBV7-8 with TRBJ2-3; 8 bases fit TRBD2. The sequence came from a human donor in good health. The source material was T cells isolated from PBMCs. CDR3 region: CASSLVSAGASTDTQYF. The CDR3 DNA follows: TGTGCCAGCAGCTTAGTCTCAGCGGGGGCAAGCACAGATACGCAGTATTTT.